This section outlines one T cell receptor (beta chain) sequence together with its context. This sample is part of a study of blood T cell repertoires in COVID-19. Produced via immunoSEQ multiplex PCR; TCRdb's table is partial and in-frame only. The repertoire holds over 120,000 clones, with about 88% as singletons. The CDR3 length is 16 residues. V lost 1 base and J 6 bases, leaving 17 bases between the germline ends. Germline CDR1 and CDR2: SGHVS and FQNEAQ. The rearrangement uses TRBV7-8 and TRBJ2-3; a weak D match, TRBD2 (6 bases). The sequenced sample was peripheral blood. This sequence was found in a human donor with acute or convalescent COVID-19. The donor label of this sample is uncertain. CDR3 residues: CASSLGLAPSVDTQYF. The CDR3, as DNA: TGTGCCAGCAGCTTAGGTCTAGCGCCCTCCGTGGATACGCAGTATTTT.